The source of this T cell receptor beta chain is a study of beta chain features in type 1 diabetes. Study-level results: Patients' naive, central memory and regulatory TCRB repertoires appeared more alike than those of healthy donors.

The CDR3 loop spans 15 amino acids. CDR1 and CDR2 from the germline V gene are SGHRS and YFSETQ. The ends were cut back, 0 bases at V and 4 bases at J, with 13 bases in the middle. Only a few counts were recorded for this clone. Its antigen remains unidentified. Reverse transcription of all isolated RNA meant that expressed TCRB transcripts were sequenced. The assay was immunoSEQ multiplex PCR, and TCRdb's table has in-frame clones only and misses some. The sample holds more than 300,000 clones, approximately 15% seen once. Sequenced material: naive CD4+ T cells from blood. The receptor comes from a woman under 30 in good health. This sequence joins TRBV5-1 and TRBJ2-5, with a tentative D call TRBD1 (5 bases). In DNA form, the CDR3 reads TGCGCCAGCAGCTTGGACCAGGGCGGCCTAGAGACCCAGTACTTC. Translating gives CASSLDQGGLETQYF.